This T cell receptor (beta chain) originates from a study of shared clonotypes between healthy human individuals. Only in-frame clones appear in the TCRdb table, and some are missing; sequencing was by immunoSEQ multiplex PCR. This table has under 2.5 million clones, less than 95% appearing once. With respect to this clone: Additional DNA sequences in this sample encode the identical CDR3.

This CDR3 has 15 amino acids. Deletions cut 0 bases from V and 4 bases from J, with 11 bases between. Germline CDR1 reads SGHDT; CDR2 reads YYEEEE. Material: naive CD4+ T cells from PBMCs. The subset was: CD45RA+ positively selected. The rearrangement joins TRBV5-6 to TRBJ2-1, with D possibly matching TRBD1 (5 bases). The source is a man younger than 35 in good health. Some clones in this sample may be carry-over from other donors' samples. CDR3 protein: CASSLVGQGYNEQFF. DNA for the CDR3: TGTGCCAGCAGCTTGGTCGGCCAGGGATACAATGAGCAGTTCTTC.